This T cell receptor beta chain was sequenced for a study of T-cell reconstitution after alpha-beta-depleted transplantation in children. This clonotype has at least ten counts. As yet, its antigen is unknown. Study conclusions and caveats: Diversity and T-cell counts at one year after transplant derived mostly from new T cells. After transplant, at about two months, alpha-beta T cells were reportedly derived from several hundred expanded graft clones.

V lost 5 bases to trimming and J lost 5 bases, with 15 bases between them. CDR1 SGHVS and CDR2 FQNEAQ come from the germline V gene. The CDR3 sequence is 15 residues long. Unique molecular identifiers were incorporated during preparation of the TCRbeta library. One entry per CDR3 protein, called by TCRdb with MiXCR from the PCR reads. The data hold hundreds of thousands of distinct CDR3 sequences, with around 16% observed a single time. Sequenced material: PBMCs, mostly from graft donor cells, taken 360 days after TCRalphabeta/CD19-depleted stem cell transplant. This receptor was obtained from a male patient under 10 years old who had a stem cell transplant for acute lymphoblastic leukemia, so the T cells may come from the graft donor. The chain joins TRBV7-8 to TRBJ1-4; D perhaps matches TRBD1 (5 bases). Written as DNA, the CDR3 is TGTGCCAGCAGCCCCGGGGCAGGGCAGAATGAAAAACTGTTTTTT. It is translated as CASSPGAGQNEKLFF.